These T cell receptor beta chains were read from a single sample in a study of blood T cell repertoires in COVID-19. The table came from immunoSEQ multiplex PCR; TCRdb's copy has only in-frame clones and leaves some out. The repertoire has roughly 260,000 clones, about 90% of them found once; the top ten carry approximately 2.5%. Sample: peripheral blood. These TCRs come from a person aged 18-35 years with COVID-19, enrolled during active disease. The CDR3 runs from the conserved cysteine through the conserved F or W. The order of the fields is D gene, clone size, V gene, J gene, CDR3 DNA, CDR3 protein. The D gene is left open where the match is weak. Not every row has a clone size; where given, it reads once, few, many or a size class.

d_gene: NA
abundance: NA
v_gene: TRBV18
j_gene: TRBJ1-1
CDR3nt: TGTGCCAGCTCACCATCGACGGGGAACACTGAAGCTTTCTTT
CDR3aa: CASSPSTGNTEAFF

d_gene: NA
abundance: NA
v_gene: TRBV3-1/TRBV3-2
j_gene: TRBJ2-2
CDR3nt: TGTGCCAGCAGCCATACCGGGACAAAGAACACCGGGGAGCTGTTTTTT
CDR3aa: CASSHTGTKNTGELFF

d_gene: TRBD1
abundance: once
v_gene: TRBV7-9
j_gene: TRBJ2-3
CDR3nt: TGTGCCAGCAGCCAGGGGGGACAGGACACAGATACGCAGTATTTT
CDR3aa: CASSQGGQDTDTQYF

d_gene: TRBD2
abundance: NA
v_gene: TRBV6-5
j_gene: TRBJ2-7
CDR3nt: TGTGCCAGCATAAAGCGGGAGGGTGGCCACGAGCAGTACTTC
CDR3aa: CASIKREGGHEQYF

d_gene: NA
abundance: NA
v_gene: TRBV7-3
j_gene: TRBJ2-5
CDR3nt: TGTGCCAGCAGCTTAACTGGCGGTCAAGAGACCCAGTACTTC
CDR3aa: CASSLTGGQETQYF

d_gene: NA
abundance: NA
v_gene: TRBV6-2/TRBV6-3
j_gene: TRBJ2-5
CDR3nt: TGTGCCAGCAGTAAAACTAGTCTCGGCCTTGAGACCCAGTACTTC
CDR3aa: CASSKTSLGLETQYF

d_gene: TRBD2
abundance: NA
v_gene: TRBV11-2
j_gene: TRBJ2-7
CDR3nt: TGTGCCAGCAACACTAACGCGGGGGTTCTGGGAGAGCAGTACTTC
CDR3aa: CASNTNAGVLGEQYF

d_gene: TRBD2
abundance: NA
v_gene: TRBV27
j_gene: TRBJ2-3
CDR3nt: TGTGCCAGCAGACTAGCGGGAGTTGATACGCAGTATTTT
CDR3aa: CASRLAGVDTQYF

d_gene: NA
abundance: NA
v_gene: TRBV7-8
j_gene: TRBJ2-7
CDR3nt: TGTGCCAGCAGCCCCCAGGGTCCCTACGAGCAGTACTTC
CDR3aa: CASSPQGPYEQYF

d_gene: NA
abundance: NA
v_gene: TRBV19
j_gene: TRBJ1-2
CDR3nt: TGTGCCAGTAGTATAATGGGGGAAGGACAGCGAACCTATGGCTACACCTTC
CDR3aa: CASSIMGEGQRTYGYTF

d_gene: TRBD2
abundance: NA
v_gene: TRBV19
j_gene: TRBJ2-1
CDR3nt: TGTGCCAGTAGTATAGTAAGCTGGGTAGCGGGCCCCAATAAGCAGTTCTTC
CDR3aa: CASSIVSWVAGPNKQFF

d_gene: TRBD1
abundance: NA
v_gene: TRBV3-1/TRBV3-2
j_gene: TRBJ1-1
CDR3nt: TGTGCCAGCAGCCCGGACAGGGGGCGCGGGGTGACTGAAGCTTTCTTT
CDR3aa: CASSPDRGRGVTEAFF

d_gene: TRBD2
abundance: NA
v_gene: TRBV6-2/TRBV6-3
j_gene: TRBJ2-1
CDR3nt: TGTGCCAGCAGTGTGTCAATAGCGGGAGGTGAGCAGTTCTTC
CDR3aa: CASSVSIAGGEQFF

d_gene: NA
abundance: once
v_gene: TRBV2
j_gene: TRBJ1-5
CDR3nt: TGTGCCAGCAGTGCGATAGCCGGTGACCAGCATTTT
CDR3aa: CASSAIAGDQHF

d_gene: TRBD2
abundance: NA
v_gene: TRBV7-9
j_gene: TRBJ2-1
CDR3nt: TGTGCCAGCAGCTCGGCGACTAGCGGGAGTGAGGATGAGCAGTTCTTC
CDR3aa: CASSSATSGSEDEQFF

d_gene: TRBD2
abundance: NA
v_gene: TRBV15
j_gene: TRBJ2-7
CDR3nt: TGTGCCACCAGCATCCCTAGCGGGAGTCATTCCTACGAGCAGTACTTC
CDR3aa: CATSIPSGSHSYEQYF

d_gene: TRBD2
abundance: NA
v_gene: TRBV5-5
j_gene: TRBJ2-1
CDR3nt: TGTGCCAGCAGCTTGAGCGGGAGGGAGCAGTTCTTC
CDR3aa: CASSLSGREQFF

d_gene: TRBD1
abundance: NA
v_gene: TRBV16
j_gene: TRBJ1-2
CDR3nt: TGTGCCAGCAGCCAAAGGGACGAGACAGGGGGCCGTGGCTACACCTTC
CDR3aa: CASSQRDETGGRGYTF

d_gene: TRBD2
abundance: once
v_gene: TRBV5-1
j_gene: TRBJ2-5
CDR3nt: TGCGCCAGCAACCCCGTACTAGCGGGAGGAGAGACCCAGTACTTC
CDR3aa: CASNPVLAGGETQYF

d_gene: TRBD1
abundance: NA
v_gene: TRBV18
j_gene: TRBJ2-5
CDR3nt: TGTGCCAGCTCACCAGGGACAGAAGAGACCCAGTACTTC
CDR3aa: CASSPGTEETQYF

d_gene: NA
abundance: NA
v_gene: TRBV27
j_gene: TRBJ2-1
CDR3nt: TGTGCCAGCAGTAGCGGAGACTACAATGAGCAGTTCTTC
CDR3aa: CASSSGDYNEQFF

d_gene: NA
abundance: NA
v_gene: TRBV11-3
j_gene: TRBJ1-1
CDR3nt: TGTGCCAGCAGCTTAGATCGAGGGGGGGACACTGAAGCTTTCTTT
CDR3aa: CASSLDRGGDTEAFF

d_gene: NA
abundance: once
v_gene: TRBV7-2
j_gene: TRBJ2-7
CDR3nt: TGTGCCAGCAGTCTAAATTTAGTATACGAGCAGTACTTC
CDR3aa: CASSLNLVYEQYF

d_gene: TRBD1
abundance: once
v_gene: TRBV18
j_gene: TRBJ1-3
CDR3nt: TGTGCCAGCTCACGGTTGGCGGGACAGGGCTCTGGAAACACCATATATTTT
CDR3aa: CASSRLAGQGSGNTIYF

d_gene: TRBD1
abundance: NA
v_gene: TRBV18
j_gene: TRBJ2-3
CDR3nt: TGTGCCAGCTCCCCGGGACAGCTCACAGATACGCAGTATTTT
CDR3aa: CASSPGQLTDTQYF

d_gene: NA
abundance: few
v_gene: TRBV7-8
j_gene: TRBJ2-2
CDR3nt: TGTGCCAGCAGCTCTCACACTATAACCGGGGAGCTGTTTTTT
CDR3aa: CASSSHTITGELFF

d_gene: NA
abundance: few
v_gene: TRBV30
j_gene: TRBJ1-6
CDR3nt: TGTGCCTGGACCTCCCTAGGGGGCTCCTATAATTCACCCCTCCACTTT
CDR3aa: CAWTSLGGSYNSPLHF

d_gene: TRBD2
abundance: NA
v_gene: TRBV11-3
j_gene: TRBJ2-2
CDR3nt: TGTGCCAGCAGCTTAGTTTTTGGAGGGCGGGAGTGCACCGGGGAGCTGTTTTTT
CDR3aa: CASSLVFGGRECTGELFF

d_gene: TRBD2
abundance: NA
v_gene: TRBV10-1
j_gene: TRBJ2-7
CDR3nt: TGCGCCAGCAGTGAGGTTCCGGGCGGGAGTATCTACGAGCAGTACTTC
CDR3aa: CASSEVPGGSIYEQYF

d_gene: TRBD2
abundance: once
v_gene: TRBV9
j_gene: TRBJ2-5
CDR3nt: TGTGCCAGCAGTGCCGGGACTAGCGGGAGCGGTGGTGAGACCCAGTACTTC
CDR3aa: CASSAGTSGSGGETQYF

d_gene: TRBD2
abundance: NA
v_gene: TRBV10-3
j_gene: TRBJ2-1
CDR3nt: TGTGCCATCAGTGACAAGGGACTAGCGGACAATGAGCAGTTCTTC
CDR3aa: CAISDKGLADNEQFF

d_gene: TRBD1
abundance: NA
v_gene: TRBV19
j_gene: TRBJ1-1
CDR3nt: TGTGCCAGTAGTCCTGCGGGACAGTTGAACACTGAAGCTTTCTTT
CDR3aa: CASSPAGQLNTEAFF

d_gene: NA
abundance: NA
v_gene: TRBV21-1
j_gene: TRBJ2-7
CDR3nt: TGTGCCAGCAGCGAGGGAGATCGGTCGGGTTACGAGCAGTACTTC
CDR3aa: CASSEGDRSGYEQYF

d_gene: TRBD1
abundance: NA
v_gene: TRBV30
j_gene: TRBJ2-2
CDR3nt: TGTGCCTGGAGGTTGAGGGCAGGGGGCAAAATCCAGCTGTTTTTT
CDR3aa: CAWRLRAGGKIQLFF

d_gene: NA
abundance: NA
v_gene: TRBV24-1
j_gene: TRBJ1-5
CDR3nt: TGTGCCACCAGTGATTGGGCAGGGGAGAAAAGTCAGCCCCAGCATTTT
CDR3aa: CATSDWAGEKSQPQHF

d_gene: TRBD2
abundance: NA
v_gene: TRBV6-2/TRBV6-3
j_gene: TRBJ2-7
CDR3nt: TGTGCCAGCAGTTATTCGGCGGGAGGGCACTACGAGCAGTACTTC
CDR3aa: CASSYSAGGHYEQYF

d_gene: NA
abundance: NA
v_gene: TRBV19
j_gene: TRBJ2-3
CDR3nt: TGTGCCAGTAGTGCAAGACAGGACACAGATACGCAGTATTTT
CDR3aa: CASSARQDTDTQYF

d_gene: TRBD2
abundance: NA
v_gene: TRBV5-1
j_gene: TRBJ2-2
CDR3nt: TGCGCCAGCAGCCCACTAGCGGGAGCCGGGGAGCTGTTTTTT
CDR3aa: CASSPLAGAGELFF

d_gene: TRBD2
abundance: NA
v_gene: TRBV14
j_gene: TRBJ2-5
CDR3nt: TGTGCCAGCAGCCAACTAGCGGGAGTAGGCCAAGAGACCCAGTACTTC
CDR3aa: CASSQLAGVGQETQYF

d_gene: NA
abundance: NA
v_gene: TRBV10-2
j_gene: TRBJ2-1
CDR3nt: TGCGCCAGCATTGGGACAGGGGAACTAGCGGGACTTTACAATGAGCAGTTCTTC
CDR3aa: CASIGTGELAGLYNEQFF

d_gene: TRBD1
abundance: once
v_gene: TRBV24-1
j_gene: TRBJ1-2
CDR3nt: TGTGCCACCAGTGACCGGGGACAGATACAGGGCTACACCTTC
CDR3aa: CATSDRGQIQGYTF

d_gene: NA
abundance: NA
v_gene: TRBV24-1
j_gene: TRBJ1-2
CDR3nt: TGTGCCACCAGTGATCCCTCGCAGGGTGGCTATGGCTACACCTTC
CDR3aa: CATSDPSQGGYGYTF

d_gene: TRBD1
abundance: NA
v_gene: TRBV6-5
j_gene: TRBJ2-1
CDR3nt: TGTGCCAGCAGTTCCCGGGACAGGGGGCAAGGTGAGCAGTTCTTC
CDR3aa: CASSSRDRGQGEQFF